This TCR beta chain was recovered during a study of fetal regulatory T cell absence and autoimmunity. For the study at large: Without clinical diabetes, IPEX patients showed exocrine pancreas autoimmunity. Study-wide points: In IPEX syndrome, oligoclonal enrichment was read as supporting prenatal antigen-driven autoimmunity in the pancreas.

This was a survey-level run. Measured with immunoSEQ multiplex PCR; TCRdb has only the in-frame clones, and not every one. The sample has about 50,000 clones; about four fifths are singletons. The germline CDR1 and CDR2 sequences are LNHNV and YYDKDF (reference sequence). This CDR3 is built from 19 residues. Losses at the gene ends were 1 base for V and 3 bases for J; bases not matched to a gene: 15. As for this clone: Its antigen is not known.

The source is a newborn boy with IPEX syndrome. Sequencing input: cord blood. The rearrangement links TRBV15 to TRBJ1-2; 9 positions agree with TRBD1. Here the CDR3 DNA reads TGTGCCACCAGCAGAGTTAGTCGGGACAGGGAGTATACCTACTATGGCTACACCTTC. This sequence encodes CATSRVSRDREYTYYGYTF.